Ten or more counts support the clone carrying this TCR beta chain. What it binds is unknown. This sample is drawn from a study of Graves' ophthalmopathy and Graves' hyperthyroidism. Notes on the study in general: The model achieved approximately 71% sensitivity and roughly 72% specificity for ophthalmopathy progression.

The sequenced template was RNA, covering the TCR beta CDR3 region. HTBI-primed first-round RT-PCR preceded second-round multiplex PCR. Via MiXCR, TCRdb re-called the multiplex PCR reads, giving one row per CDR3 protein. The data contain 400,000 to 450,000 distinct CDR3 sequences, over 20% of them singletons. Germline CDR1 and CDR2: LNHNV and YYDKDF (reference sequence). This CDR3 contains 16 residues. With V trimmed by 0 bases and J by 2 bases, 7 bases remained unmatched. Specimen: peripheral blood. The receptor was isolated from a young woman with stable Graves' hyperthyroidism. V gene TRBV15 combines with J gene TRBJ2-7, with 7 bases that match TRBD1. CDR3 in DNA: TGTGCCACCAGCAGAGATACGGGACAGCTGACCTACGAGCAGTACTTC. Translating gives CATSRDTGQLTYEQYF.